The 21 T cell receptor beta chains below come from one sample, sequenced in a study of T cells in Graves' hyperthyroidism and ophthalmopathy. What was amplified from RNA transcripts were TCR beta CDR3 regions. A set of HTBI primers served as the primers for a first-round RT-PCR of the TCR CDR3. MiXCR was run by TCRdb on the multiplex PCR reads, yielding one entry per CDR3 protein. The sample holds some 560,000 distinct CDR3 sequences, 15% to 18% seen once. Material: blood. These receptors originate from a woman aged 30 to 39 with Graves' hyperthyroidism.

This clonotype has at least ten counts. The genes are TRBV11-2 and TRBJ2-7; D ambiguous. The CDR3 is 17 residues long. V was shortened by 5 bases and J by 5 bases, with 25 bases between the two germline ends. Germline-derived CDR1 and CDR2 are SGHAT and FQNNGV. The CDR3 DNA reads TGTGCCAGCAGCACGAATCAAGGACGTGCCGTTTCCCACGAGCAGTACTTC. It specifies CASSTNQGRAVSHEQYF.

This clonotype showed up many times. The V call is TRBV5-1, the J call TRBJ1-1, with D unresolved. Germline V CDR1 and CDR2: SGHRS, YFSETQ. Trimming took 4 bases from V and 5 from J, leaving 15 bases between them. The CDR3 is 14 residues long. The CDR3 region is CASSPSLITTEAFF. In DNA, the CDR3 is TGCGCCAGCAGCCCCAGCCTGATCACAACTGAAGCTTTCTTT.

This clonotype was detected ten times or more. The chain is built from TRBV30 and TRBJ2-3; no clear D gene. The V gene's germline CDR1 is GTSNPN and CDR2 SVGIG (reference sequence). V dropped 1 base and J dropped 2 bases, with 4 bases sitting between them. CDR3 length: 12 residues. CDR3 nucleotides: TGTGCCTGGAGTGCGTACACAGATACGCAGTATTTT. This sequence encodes CAWSAYTDTQYF.

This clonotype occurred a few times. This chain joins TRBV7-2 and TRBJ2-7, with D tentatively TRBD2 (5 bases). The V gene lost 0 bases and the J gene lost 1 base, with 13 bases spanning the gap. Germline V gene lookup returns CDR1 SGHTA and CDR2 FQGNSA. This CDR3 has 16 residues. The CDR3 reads CASSLAADYSSYEQYF. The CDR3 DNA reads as TGTGCCAGCAGCTTAGCGGCCGACTATTCTTCCTACGAGCAGTACTTC.

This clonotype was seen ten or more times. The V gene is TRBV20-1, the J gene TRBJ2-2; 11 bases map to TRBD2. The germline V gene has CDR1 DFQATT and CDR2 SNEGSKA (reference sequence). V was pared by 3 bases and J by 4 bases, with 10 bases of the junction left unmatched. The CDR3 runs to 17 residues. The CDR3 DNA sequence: TGCAGTGCTAGTCGAACTAGCGGGAGAAGTCGCACCGGGGAGCTGTTTTTT. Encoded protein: CSASRTSGRSRTGELFF.

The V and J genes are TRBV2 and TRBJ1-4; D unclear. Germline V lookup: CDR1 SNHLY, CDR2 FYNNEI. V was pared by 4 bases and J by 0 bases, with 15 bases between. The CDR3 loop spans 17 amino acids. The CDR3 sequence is CASSGRTGGATNEKLFF. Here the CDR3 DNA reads TGTGCCAGCAGTGGACGGACTGGTGGGGCAACTAATGAAAAACTGTTTTTT.

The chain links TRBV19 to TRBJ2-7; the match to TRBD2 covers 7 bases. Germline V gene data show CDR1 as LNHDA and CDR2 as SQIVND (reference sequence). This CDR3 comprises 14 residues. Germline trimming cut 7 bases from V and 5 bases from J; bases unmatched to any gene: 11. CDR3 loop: CASTYTGGSHEQYF. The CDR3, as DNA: TGTGCCAGTACCTACACGGGAGGTTCCCACGAGCAGTACTTC.

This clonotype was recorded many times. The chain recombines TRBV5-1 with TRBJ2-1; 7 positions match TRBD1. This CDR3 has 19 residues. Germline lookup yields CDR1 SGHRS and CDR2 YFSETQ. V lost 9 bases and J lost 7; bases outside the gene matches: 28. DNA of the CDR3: TGCGCCACCTTATCGACAGGGTCTACAAAGCTTCTCTCTAGGAATGAGCAGTTCTTC. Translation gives CATLSTGSTKLLSRNEQFF.

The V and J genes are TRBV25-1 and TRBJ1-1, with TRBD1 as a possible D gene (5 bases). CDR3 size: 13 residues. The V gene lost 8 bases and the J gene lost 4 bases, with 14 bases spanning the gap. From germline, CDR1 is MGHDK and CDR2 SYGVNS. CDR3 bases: TGTGCCAGCTCTGGGACCGGGGCCACTGAAGCTTTCTTT. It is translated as CASSGTGATEAFF.

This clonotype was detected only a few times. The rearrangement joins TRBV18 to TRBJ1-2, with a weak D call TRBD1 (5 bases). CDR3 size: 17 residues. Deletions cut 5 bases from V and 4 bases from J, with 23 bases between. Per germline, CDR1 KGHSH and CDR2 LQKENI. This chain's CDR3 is CASSTVSGDPTGYGYTF. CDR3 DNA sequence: TGTGCCAGCTCAACGGTTAGCGGGGACCCAACGGGCTATGGCTACACCTTC.

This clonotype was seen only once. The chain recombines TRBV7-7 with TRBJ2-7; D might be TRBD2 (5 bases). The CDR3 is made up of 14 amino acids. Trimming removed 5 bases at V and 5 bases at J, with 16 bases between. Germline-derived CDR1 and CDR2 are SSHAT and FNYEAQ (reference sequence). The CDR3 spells CASSPTAGPDEQYF. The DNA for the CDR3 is TGTGCCAGCAGCCCGACCGCGGGCCCCGACGAGCAGTACTTC.

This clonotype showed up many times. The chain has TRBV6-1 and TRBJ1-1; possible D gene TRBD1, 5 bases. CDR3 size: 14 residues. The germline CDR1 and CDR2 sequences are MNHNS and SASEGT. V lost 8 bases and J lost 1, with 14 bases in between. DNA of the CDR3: TGTGCCAGCCGACCACAGGTGACGAACACTGAAGCTTTCTTT. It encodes CASRPQVTNTEAFF.

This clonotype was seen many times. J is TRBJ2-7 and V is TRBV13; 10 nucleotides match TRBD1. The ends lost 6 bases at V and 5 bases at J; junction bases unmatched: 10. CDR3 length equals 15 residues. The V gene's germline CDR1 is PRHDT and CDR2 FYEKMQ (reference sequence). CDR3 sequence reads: CASRTRTGGQDEQYF. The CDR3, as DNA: TGTGCCAGCAGGACTCGGACAGGGGGACAGGACGAGCAGTACTTC.

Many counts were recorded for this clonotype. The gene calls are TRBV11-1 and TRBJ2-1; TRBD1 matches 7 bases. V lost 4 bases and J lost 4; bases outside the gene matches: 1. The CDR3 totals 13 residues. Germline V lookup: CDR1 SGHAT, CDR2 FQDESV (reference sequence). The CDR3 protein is CASSSGQYNEQFF. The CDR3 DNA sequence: TGTGCCAGCAGCTCGGGACAGTACAATGAGCAGTTCTTC. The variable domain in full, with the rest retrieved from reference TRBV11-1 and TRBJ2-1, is EAEVAQSPRYKITEKSQAVAFWCDPISGHATLYWYRQILGQGPELLVQFQDESVVDDSQLPKDRFSAERLKGVDSTLKIQPAELGDSAMYLCASSSGQYNEQFFGPGTRLTVL.

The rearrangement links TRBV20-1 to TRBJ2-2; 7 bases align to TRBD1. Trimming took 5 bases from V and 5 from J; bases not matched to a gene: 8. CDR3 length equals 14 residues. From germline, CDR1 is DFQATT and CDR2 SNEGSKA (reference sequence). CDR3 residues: CSAEGQTGTGELFF. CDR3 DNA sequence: TGCAGTGCTGAGGGACAGACGGGGACCGGGGAGCTGTTTTTT.

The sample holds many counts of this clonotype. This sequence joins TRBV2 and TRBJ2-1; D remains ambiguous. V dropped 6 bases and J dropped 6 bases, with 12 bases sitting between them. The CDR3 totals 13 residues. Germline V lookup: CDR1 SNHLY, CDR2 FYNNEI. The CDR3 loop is CASRAATVNEQFF. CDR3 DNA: TGTGCCAGCAGGGCCGCTACGGTCAATGAGCAGTTCTTC. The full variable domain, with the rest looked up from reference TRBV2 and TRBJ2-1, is EPEVTQTPSHQVTQMGQEVILRCVPISNHLYFYWYRQILGQKVEFLVSFYNNEISEKSEIFDDQFSVERPDGSNFTLKIRSTKLEDSAMYFCASRAATVNEQFFGPGTRLTVL.

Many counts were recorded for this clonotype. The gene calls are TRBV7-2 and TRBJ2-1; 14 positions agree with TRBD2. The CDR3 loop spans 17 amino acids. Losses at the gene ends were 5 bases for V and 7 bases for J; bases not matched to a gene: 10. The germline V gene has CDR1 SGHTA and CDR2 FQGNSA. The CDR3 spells CASSLRLAGGPGNEQFF. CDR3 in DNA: TGTGCCAGCAGCCTCCGACTAGCGGGAGGGCCAGGAAATGAGCAGTTCTTC. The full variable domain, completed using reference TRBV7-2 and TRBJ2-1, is GAGVSQSPSNKVTEKGKDVELRCDPISGHTALYWYRQSLGQGLEFLIYFQGNSAPDKSGLPSDRFSAERTGGSVSTLTIQRTQQEDSAVYLCASSLRLAGGPGNEQFFGPGTRLTVL.

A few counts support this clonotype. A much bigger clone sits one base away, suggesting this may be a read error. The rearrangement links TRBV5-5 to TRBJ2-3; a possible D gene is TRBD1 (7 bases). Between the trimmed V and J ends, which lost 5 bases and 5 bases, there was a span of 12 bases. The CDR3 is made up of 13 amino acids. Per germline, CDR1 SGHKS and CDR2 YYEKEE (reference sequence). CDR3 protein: CASSRRGQDTQYF. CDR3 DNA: TGTGCCAGCAGTCGGAGGGGGCAAGATACGCAGTATTTT. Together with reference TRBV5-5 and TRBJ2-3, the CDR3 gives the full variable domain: DAGVTQSPTHLIKTRGQQVTLRCSPISGHKSVSWYQQVLGQGPQFIFQYYEKEERGRGNFPDRFSARQFPNYSSELNVNALLLGDSALYLCASSRRGQDTQYFGPGTRLTVL.

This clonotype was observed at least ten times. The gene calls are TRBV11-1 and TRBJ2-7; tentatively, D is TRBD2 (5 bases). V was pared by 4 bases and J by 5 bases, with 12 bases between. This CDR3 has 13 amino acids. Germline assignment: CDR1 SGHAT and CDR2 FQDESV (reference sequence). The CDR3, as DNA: TGTGCCAGCAGCTACCTCTGGGAGAACGAGCAGTACTTC. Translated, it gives CASSYLWENEQYF.

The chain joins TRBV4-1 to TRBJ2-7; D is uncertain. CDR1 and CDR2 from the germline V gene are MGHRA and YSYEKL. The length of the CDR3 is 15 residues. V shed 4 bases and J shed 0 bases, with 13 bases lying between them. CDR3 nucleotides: TGCGCCAGCAGCCGCGGACCGCCGAACTCCTACGAGCAGTACTTC. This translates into CASSRGPPNSYEQYF.

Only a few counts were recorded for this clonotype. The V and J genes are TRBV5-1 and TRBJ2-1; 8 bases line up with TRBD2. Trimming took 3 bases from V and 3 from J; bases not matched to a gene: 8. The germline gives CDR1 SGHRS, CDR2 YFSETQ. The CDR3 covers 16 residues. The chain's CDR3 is CASSSGTSKIYNEQFF. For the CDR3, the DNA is TGCGCCAGCAGCTCCGGGACTAGTAAAATCTACAATGAGCAGTTCTTC.